These 13 T cell receptor beta chains came from one sample sequenced in a study of Graves' ophthalmopathy and Graves' hyperthyroidism. The authors amplified TCR beta CDR3 regions from RNA transcripts. The workflow started with a first-round RT-PCR run with HTBI primers and then moved on to a second-round multiplex PCR. MiXCR, run by TCRdb on the multiplex PCR reads, gives a single entry per CDR3 protein. The table has hundreds of thousands of distinct CDR3 sequences, 20% to 25% seen once. Input material: peripheral blood. The receptor source for this set is a young woman with stable Graves' hyperthyroidism.

This clonotype appeared many times. The chain joins TRBV4-2 to TRBJ2-7; 10 bases align to TRBD2. This CDR3 has 16 amino acids. V dropped 3 bases and J dropped 5; count of bases not matched to a gene: 10. CDR1 is LGHNA and CDR2 is YNFKEQ in the germline V gene. Here the CDR3 reads CASSQGSGRARDEQYF. The CDR3 nucleotides read TGTGCCAGCAGCCAGGGCAGCGGGAGGGCCCGAGACGAGCAGTACTTC.

This clonotype appeared many times. The chain carries TRBV2 and TRBJ1-1; D might be TRBD1 (5 bases). Germline-derived CDR1 and CDR2 are SNHLY and FYNNEI. V was clipped by 8 bases and J by 1 base, with 8 bases between them. CDR3 length: 12 amino acids. The CDR3 region has the DNA TGTGCCAGCGACAGAAAGAACACTGAAGCTTTCTTT. Translating it yields CASDRKNTEAFF.

This clonotype was found many times. This chain uses TRBV5-1 with TRBJ2-5, with D possibly being TRBD2 (5 bases). Germline CDR1 and CDR2: SGHRS and YFSETQ. Trimming took 6 bases from V and 1 from J, leaving 13 bases between them. This CDR3 comprises 14 residues. CDR3 bases: TGCGCCAGCACCACCGGGCGGGCCCAAGAGACCCAGTACTTC. Its translation is CASTTGRAQETQYF.

This clonotype came up many times. This chain joins TRBV20-1 and TRBJ2-7, with D tentatively TRBD1 (7 bases). The CDR3 runs to 17 residues. Germline CDR1 and CDR2: DFQATT and SNEGSKA (reference sequence). V gave up 1 base and J gave up 1 base, with 20 bases separating them. The CDR3 spells CSARAEGGTALSYEQYF. DNA for the CDR3: TGCAGTGCTAGAGCGGAAGGCGGGACAGCCCTATCCTACGAGCAGTACTTC.

This clonotype was found many times. This chain connects TRBV28 to TRBJ1-2; the match to TRBD1 covers 9 bases. Trimming took 2 bases from V and 3 from J; bases not matched to a gene: 7. The CDR3 is 16 residues long. Germline V gene lookup returns CDR1 MDHEN and CDR2 SYDVKM. The CDR3 is CASSLSADRGHYGYTF. CDR3 DNA: TGTGCCAGCAGTTTAAGCGCGGACAGGGGCCACTATGGCTACACCTTC.

This clonotype has ten or more counts. The J gene is TRBJ1-1, the V gene TRBV7-8; no reliable D call. Germline V CDR1 and CDR2: SGHVS, FQNEAQ. The germline V and J ends were trimmed by 8 bases and 4 bases, with 8 bases remaining between them. The CDR3 has 11 residues. CDR3 sequence: CASGPLTEAFF. CDR3 DNA: TGTGCCAGCGGACCTCTCACTGAAGCTTTCTTT.

The table lists this clonotype with many counts. The chain combines TRBV20-1 with TRBJ2-5; 12 bases are a match to TRBD2. The ends lost 6 bases at V and 0 bases at J; junction bases unmatched: 2. Germline V lookup: CDR1 DFQATT, CDR2 SNEGSKA (reference sequence). The CDR3 loop spans 14 amino acids. The CDR3 region has the DNA TGCAGTGCCAGGACTAGCGGGAACCAAGAGACCCAGTACTTC. As protein: CSARTSGNQETQYF.

This clonotype was recorded at least ten times. The chain employs TRBV24-1 and TRBJ2-5, with 8 bases lining up with TRBD1. This CDR3 has 15 residues. Germline CDR1 and CDR2: KGHDR and SFDVKD. J was trimmed by 3 bases and V by 4 bases; bases with no gene match: 6. The DNA for the CDR3 is TGTGCCACCAGTGAACAGGGGGGATACGAAGAGACCCAGTACTTC. Its translation is CATSEQGGYEETQYF.

The chain combines TRBV6-5 with TRBJ2-7, with TRBD2 as a possible D gene (6 bases). Germline values: CDR1 MNHEY, CDR2 SVGAGI. The CDR3 loop spans 16 amino acids. CDR3 protein: CVCSYSSLGGGHEQYF. For the CDR3, the DNA is TGTGTCTGCAGTTACTCGAGCCTCGGGGGTGGCCACGAGCAGTACTTC.

The CDR3 protein is CASSSPPRTEAFF. The CDR3 coding sequence is TGCGCCAGCAGCTCCCCACCGAGGACTGAAGCTTTCTTT. The chain carries TRBV5-1 and TRBJ1-1; no clear D. The V gene lost 3 bases and the J gene lost 5 bases, with 11 bases spanning the gap. Germline V gene data show CDR1 as SGHRS and CDR2 as YFSETQ. This CDR3 comprises 13 residues.

V is TRBV29-1 and J is TRBJ2-7; TRBD1 agrees at 7 bases. V lost 4 bases and J lost 2; bases outside the gene matches: 8. The CDR3 contains 14 residues. From germline, CDR1 is SQVTM and CDR2 ANQGSEA. CDR3 protein: CSVGGTVETYEQYF. The CDR3 region has the DNA TGCAGCGTTGGTGGGACAGTGGAGACCTACGAGCAGTACTTC.

This clonotype was seen a handful of times. The rearrangement uses TRBV30 and TRBJ2-2; D call uncertain. Germline values: CDR1 GTSNPN, CDR2 SVGIG (reference sequence). V was shortened by 2 bases and J by 5 bases, with 6 bases between the two germline ends. CDR3 size: 12 residues. The CDR3 DNA follows: TGTGCCTGGAGTCGGTATACCGGGGAGCTGTTTTTT. This codes for CAWSRYTGELFF. Full variable domain (outside the CDR3, taken from reference TRBV30 and TRBJ2-2): SQTIHQWPATLVQPVGSPLSLECTVEGTSNPNLYWYRQAAGRGLQLLFYSVGIGQISSEVPQNLSASRPQDRQFILSSKKLLLSDSGFYLCAWSRYTGELFFGEGSRLTVL.

This clonotype has just a few counts. The chain employs TRBV28 and TRBJ2-2; a weak D match, TRBD2 (6 bases). CDR3 length: 17 residues. Per the germline V gene, CDR1 is MDHEN and CDR2 is SYDVKM. Deletions cut 6 bases from V and 4 bases from J, with 21 bases between. Here the CDR3 reads CASSTAWGRQVTGELFF. The CDR3 nucleotides are TGTGCCAGCAGCACGGCATGGGGGAGGCAGGTCACCGGGGAGCTGTTTTTT.